This T cell receptor (beta chain) is drawn from a study of blood T cells in healthy people across ages. Study conclusions and caveats: PBMCs were not sorted, which prevented a conclusive comparison of naive versus antigen-experienced cells. Estimated diversity across one million T cells was deemed an underestimate.

CDR3 length: 17 residues. Germline V gene sequence: CDR1 LGHNA, CDR2 YSLEER. Unmatched junction bases numbered 11, after V lost 1 base and J lost 7 bases. In this sample, this clonotype turned up a few times. As yet, its antigen is unknown. Alongside a J-beta primer mix, a sample-barcoded 5' primer served in a second PCR lasting 7 to 11 cycles. Each cDNA was tagged by a template-switch adaptor containing 12 random nucleotides. Via MiXCR, TCRdb re-called the 5' RACE reads, giving one row per CDR3 protein. The data contain 1.5 million to 2 million distinct CDR3 sequences, around 48% of them seen just once; the ten biggest clones take up approximately 2.1%.

Sequenced sample: blood. This clonotype originated in a woman between 35 and 50 years old in good health. The chain joins TRBV4-3 to TRBJ2-1; 9 nucleotides line up with TRBD2. The CDR3 sequence is CASSQGSEAGGKNEQFF. Here the CDR3 DNA reads TGCGCCAGCAGCCAAGGGTCTGAAGCGGGGGGCAAGAATGAGCAGTTCTTC.